The 31 T cell receptor beta chains below were found in one sample sequenced in a study of control samples from healthy donors and cancer patients. The method was immunoSEQ multiplex PCR; TCRdb's version includes in-frame clones alone and lacks a portion of them. The profile shows just under 100,000 clones, roughly 93% of them singletons. Sequenced input: blood. The source of these receptors is a man between 18 and 29 years old in good health.

The rearrangement uses TRBV2 and TRBJ2-5; TRBD1 aligns across 7 bases. V was pared by 1 base and J by 1 base, with 6 bases of the junction left unmatched. Germline loops: CDR1 SNHLY, CDR2 FYNNEI. The CDR3 totals 16 residues. The CDR3 is CASSEDRGFLQETQYF. CDR3 nucleotide sequence: TGTGCCAGCAGTGAAGACAGGGGTTTCCTCCAAGAGACCCAGTACTTC.

The chain is built from TRBV11-2 and TRBJ2-3; TRBD2 might be the D (6 bases). V was clipped by 5 bases and J by 7 bases, with 16 bases between them. Germline V gives CDR1 SGHAT, CDR2 FQNNGV. The CDR3 sequence is 14 residues long. The CDR3 nucleotides read TGTGCCAGCAGCCCCGCCGCGGGATCGAATACGCAGTATTTT. Amino acids: CASSPAAGSNTQYF.

The rearrangement links TRBV6-2 or TRBV6-3 to TRBJ1-1, with TRBD1 as a possible D gene (6 bases). The ends were cut back, 5 bases at V and 0 bases at J, with 13 bases in the middle. The CDR3 is 15 amino acids. The germline gives CDR1 MNHEY, CDR2 SVGEGT. CDR3 region: CASSPLGGLNTEAFF. In nucleotides, the CDR3 is TGTGCCAGCAGTCCCCTCGGGGGCTTGAACACTGAAGCTTTCTTT.

The genes are TRBV7-9 and TRBJ1-2; D remains unclear. From germline, CDR1 is SEHNR and CDR2 FQNEAQ (reference sequence). V lost 5 bases, J lost 10 bases, and 20 bases lay in between. The CDR3 totals 14 residues. The CDR3: CASSARDGRFFYTF. DNA of the CDR3: TGTGCCAGCAGCGCCCGTGACGGGAGATTCTTCTACACCTTC.

This sequence joins TRBV3-1 (or the pseudogene TRBV3-2) and TRBJ1-1; D is ambiguous. Trimming pared 1 base from V and 4 bases from J, leaving 10 bases between. The CDR3 covers 14 residues. Germline V gives CDR1 LGHDT, CDR2 YNNKEL (reference sequence). DNA for the CDR3: TGTGCCAGCAGCCAAGTGACGGCGGGCACTGAAGCTTTCTTT. Amino acid sequence: CASSQVTAGTEAFF.

The V call is TRBV24-1, the J call TRBJ2-2; 10 bases align to TRBD2. CDR1 and CDR2 (germline): KGHDR, SFDVKD. CDR3 length equals 18 residues. After removal of 6 bases from V and 2 bases from J, the junction contained 11 bases not matched to a gene. CDR3 in DNA: TGTGCCACCAGTAGGGCTAGCGGGGGCCCCTCAAACACCGGGGAGCTGTTTTTT. The encoded protein is CATSRASGGPSNTGELFF.

The chain employs TRBV6-5 and TRBJ1-3; TRBD1 agrees at 7 bases. The CDR3 is 14 amino acids. The germline CDR1 and CDR2 sequences are MNHEY and SVGAGI. Trimming took 6 bases from V and 6 from J; bases not matched to a gene: 8. The CDR3 sequence is CASSGGGTANTIYF. CDR3 DNA: TGTGCCAGCAGCGGGGGGGGGACAGCAAACACCATATATTTT.

This sequence joins TRBV25-1 and TRBJ1-5, with D tentatively TRBD1 (6 bases). Germline V gene sequence: CDR1 MGHDK, CDR2 SYGVNS. V dropped 3 bases and J dropped 2 bases, with 8 bases sitting between them. The length of the CDR3 is 14 residues. The CDR3 bases are TGTGCCAGCAGTGAGGGGGCTGGCAATCAGCCCCAGCATTTT. It codes for CASSEGAGNQPQHF.

V is TRBV6-4 and J is TRBJ1-5, with 7 bases that match TRBD1. Germline-derived CDR1 and CDR2 are MRHNA and SNTAGT. Trimming took 6 bases from V and 6 from J; bases not matched to a gene: 11. The CDR3 extends over 15 amino acids. CDR3 residues: CASSEGTDTGQPQHF. The CDR3 coding sequence is TGTGCCAGCAGCGAAGGGACAGACACAGGTCAGCCCCAGCATTTT.

J is TRBJ2-1 and V is TRBV11-2, with 10 bases fitting TRBD2. Germline V gene sequence: CDR1 SGHAT, CDR2 FQNNGV. V shed 1 base and J 15 bases; nucleotides not matched to a gene: 12. This CDR3 spans 15 amino acids. CDR3 nucleotides: TGTGCCAGCAGCTTAGGCGCCAGCGGGGGGGCGGTTCGGTTCTTC. It codes for CASSLGASGGAVRFF.

The chain is built from TRBV5-5 and TRBJ1-5; a weak D match, TRBD1 (6 bases). V lost 1 base and J lost 7, with 12 bases in between. The CDR3 is 14 amino acids. The germline V gene has CDR1 SGHKS and CDR2 YYEKEE (reference sequence). CDR3 residues: CASSLWDTRQPQHF. The DNA for the CDR3 is TGTGCCAGCAGCTTGTGGGACACTCGCCAGCCCCAGCATTTT.

The table lists this clone with a count of one. The rearrangement uses TRBV4-2 and TRBJ1-4; D is unresolved. The CDR3 covers 15 residues. Trimming cost V 1 base and J 6 bases, with 12 bases left between them. The germline CDR1 and CDR2 sequences are LGHNA and YNFKEQ. This chain's CDR3 is CASSQGFSGYEKLFF. The CDR3 bases are TGTGCCAGCAGCCAAGGATTTTCGGGCTATGAAAAACTGTTTTTT.

The rearrangement joins TRBV6-6 to TRBJ1-3; 9 bases match TRBD1. V dropped 7 bases and J dropped 4; count of bases not matched to a gene: 8. Germline-derived CDR1 and CDR2 are MNHNY and SVGAGI (reference sequence). The CDR3 contains 15 residues. CDR3 DNA: TGTGCCAGCATCGACAGGGGGATAATCGGAAACACCATATATTTT. Translation gives CASIDRGIIGNTIYF.

V and J are TRBV5-1 and TRBJ2-1; 8 nucleotides line up with TRBD1. This CDR3 region has 12 residues. Germline values: CDR1 SGHRS, CDR2 YFSETQ. The V gene end was trimmed by 4 bases and the J gene end by 11 bases; junction bases not matched to a gene: 5. The DNA for the CDR3 is TGCGCCAGCAGCGAGGGGACAGGCCAGCAGTTCTTC. It is translated as CASSEGTGQQFF.

This chain connects TRBV24-1 to TRBJ2-1; 11 nucleotides line up with TRBD2. This CDR3 has 16 residues. Losses at the gene ends were 3 bases for V and 5 bases for J; bases not matched to a gene: 5. Germline lookup yields CDR1 KGHDR and CDR2 SFDVKD. In DNA form, the CDR3 reads TGTGCCACCAGTGATCCGACTAGCGGGGACAACAATGAGCAGTTCTTC. Amino acids: CATSDPTSGDNNEQFF.

The V and J genes are TRBV24-1 and TRBJ2-1; 9 bases fit TRBD2. The V gene end was trimmed by 4 bases and the J gene end by 7 bases; junction bases not matched to a gene: 10. Per the germline V gene, CDR1 is KGHDR and CDR2 is SFDVKD. The CDR3 is 16 residues long. This chain's CDR3 is CATSESGGGALNEQFF. CDR3 DNA: TGTGCCACCAGTGAATCCGGCGGGGGGGCATTGAATGAGCAGTTCTTC.

The rearrangement links TRBV19 to TRBJ1-1; D gene unclear. This CDR3 region has 13 residues. Germline V gene data show CDR1 as LNHDA and CDR2 as SQIVND (reference sequence). Trimming removed 6 bases from V and 2 bases from J, with 10 bases in between. The CDR3 nucleotides read TGTGCCAGTAGCTACCGATTAAACACTGAAGCTTTCTTT. It yields the protein CASSYRLNTEAFF. Complete variable domain (other parts from reference TRBV19 and TRBJ1-1): DGGITQSPKYLFRKEGQNVTLSCEQNLNHDAMYWYRQDPGQGLRLIYYSQIVNDFQKGDIAEGYSVSREKKESFPLTVTSAQKNPTAFYLCASSYRLNTEAFFGQGTRLTVV.

J is TRBJ1-4 and V is TRBV15, with 8 bases identical to TRBD1. The germline V gene encodes CDR1 LNHNV and CDR2 YYDKDF (reference sequence). The CDR3 has 15 residues. The ends lost 3 bases at V and 8 bases at J; junction bases unmatched: 8. The CDR3 sequence: CATSSQDRGGEKLFF. In DNA, the CDR3 is TGTGCCACCAGCAGTCAAGACAGGGGTGGGGAAAAACTGTTTTTT.

This chain connects TRBV9 to TRBJ2-1; 7 nucleotides match TRBD2. Germline values: CDR1 SGDLS, CDR2 YYNGEE. V lost 0 bases, J lost 9 bases, and 3 bases stayed unmatched. The CDR3 is 13 amino acids. The CDR3 DNA follows: TGTGCCAGCAGCGTAGGACTAGCAGGTGAGCAGTTCTTC. It codes for CASSVGLAGEQFF.

Written as DNA, the CDR3 is TGTGCCAGCTCACCACAGGGGGTAACCTACGAGCAGTACTTC. This encodes CASSPQGVTYEQYF. The chain has TRBV18 and TRBJ2-7, with D perhaps matching TRBD1 (6 bases). Germline V gives CDR1 KGHSH, CDR2 LQKENI. The CDR3 contains 14 residues. Trimming removed 1 base from V and 2 bases from J, with 9 bases in between.

The chain couples TRBV19 to TRBJ1-5, with 10 bases matching TRBD1. CDR1 is LNHDA and CDR2 is SQIVND in the germline V gene (reference sequence). Trimming removed 0 bases from V and 4 bases from J; junction bases left unmatched: 6. This CDR3 has 17 residues. CDR3 sequence (DNA): TGTGCCAGTAGTATAGATCGGACAGGGGGGCGTAATCAGCCCCAGCATTTT. Translating it yields CASSIDRTGGRNQPQHF.

The chain employs TRBV30 and TRBJ1-2, with 7 bases that match TRBD1. CDR1 is GTSNPN, CDR2 SVGIG, per germline (reference sequence). Trimming cost V 3 bases and J 4 bases; bases outside gene matches: 5. The CDR3 is 13 residues long. For the CDR3, the DNA is TGTGCCTGGAGGGGGGACAGAGTCTATGGCTACACCTTC. Protein product: CAWRGDRVYGYTF. Together with reference TRBV30 and TRBJ1-2, the CDR3 gives the full variable domain: SQTIHQWPATLVQPVGSPLSLECTVEGTSNPNLYWYRQAAGRGLQLLFYSVGIGQISSEVPQNLSASRPQDRQFILSSKKLLLSDSGFYLCAWRGDRVYGYTFGSGTRLTVV.

The gene calls are TRBV7-2 and TRBJ1-1, with D unclear. This CDR3 is built from 16 residues. V lost 2 bases to trimming and J lost 5 bases, with 18 bases between them. Germline CDR1 SGHTA, CDR2 FQGNSA. CDR3 in DNA: TGTGCCAGCAGCTTATTAATCTTCACGGCGGGGACTGAAGCTTTCTTT. Protein: CASSLLIFTAGTEAFF.

The chain carries TRBV7-9 and TRBJ1-1, with D hard to call. Trimming stripped 3 bases from V and 0 bases from J, with 8 bases between. The length of the CDR3 is 14 residues. Germline-derived CDR1 and CDR2 are SEHNR and FQNEAQ (reference sequence). CDR3 protein: CASSLGGMNTEAFF. The CDR3 nucleotides are TGTGCCAGCAGCTTGGGAGGGATGAACACTGAAGCTTTCTTT.

The chain has TRBV9 and TRBJ1-1; D is perhaps TRBD1 (5 bases). V was trimmed by 0 bases and J by 4 bases, leaving 10 bases between them. This CDR3 spans 14 amino acids. The germline gives CDR1 SGDLS, CDR2 YYNGEE. The CDR3: CASSVAIGGTEAFF. DNA for the CDR3: TGTGCCAGCAGCGTAGCGATTGGGGGCACTGAAGCTTTCTTT.

This chain links TRBV7-2 with TRBJ2-7; D gene unclear. Per the germline V gene, CDR1 is SGHTA and CDR2 is FQGNSA. CDR3 size: 13 residues. Between the trimmed V and J ends, which lost 7 bases and 0 bases, there was a span of 10 bases. The DNA of the CDR3 is TGTGCCAGCACCCCCCCCGCCTCCTACGAGCAGTACTTC. This codes for CASTPPASYEQYF. Based on the CDR3 plus reference TRBV7-2 and TRBJ2-7, the full variable domain is GAGVSQSPSNKVTEKGKDVELRCDPISGHTALYWYRQSLGQGLEFLIYFQGNSAPDKSGLPSDRFSAERTGGSVSTLTIQRTQQEDSAVYLCASTPPASYEQYFGPGTRLTVT.

CDR3 bases: TGTGCCATCAGTGCTTCGGACAGGAGGGGCAATCAGCCCCAGCATTTT. It codes for CAISASDRRGNQPQHF. This sequence joins TRBV10-3 and TRBJ1-5, with 7 bases lining up with TRBD1. The CDR3 loop spans 16 amino acids. V trimming: 4 bases; J trimming: 2 bases; junction bases outside the gene matches: 8. CDR1 is ENHRY and CDR2 is SYGVKD in the germline V gene.

The chain couples TRBV27 to TRBJ2-7; TRBD2 might be the D (5 bases). Looked up from germline, CDR1 is MNHEY and CDR2 is SMNVEV (reference sequence). This CDR3 spans 16 amino acids. The germline V and J ends were trimmed by 4 bases and 0 bases, with 16 bases remaining between them. The CDR3 loop reads CASSSRTGSSSYEQYF. The CDR3, as DNA: TGTGCCAGCAGTTCCCGGACTGGATCGAGCTCCTACGAGCAGTACTTC.

The V and J genes are TRBV7-6 and TRBJ1-1, with D hard to call. Germline assignment: CDR1 SGHVS and CDR2 FNYEAQ. Trimming removed 2 bases at V and 10 bases at J, with 14 bases between. There are 13 residues in the CDR3. In DNA form, the CDR3 reads TGTGCCAGCAGCTTACAATTTTCCCCTGGAGCTTTCTTT. Translation gives CASSLQFSPGAFF.

The V call is TRBV19, the J call TRBJ2-2; TRBD2 might be the D (6 bases). From germline, CDR1 is LNHDA and CDR2 SQIVND (reference sequence). The CDR3 consists of 16 residues. The V end lost 1 base, the J end lost 6 bases, and 15 bases lay between the germline ends. Here the CDR3 reads CASSIGGGTGAGELFF. CDR3 DNA sequence: TGTGCCAGTAGTATAGGTGGAGGGACTGGAGCCGGGGAGCTGTTTTTT.

The chain employs TRBV4-2 and TRBJ1-1; 7 nucleotides line up with TRBD1. The germline V gene encodes CDR1 LGHNA and CDR2 YNFKEQ. J lost 4 bases, V lost 3 bases, and 11 bases had no gene match. The CDR3 extends over 16 amino acids. CDR3 region: CASSHAPDRAGTEAFF. The CDR3, as DNA: TGTGCCAGCAGCCACGCACCCGACAGGGCGGGCACTGAAGCTTTCTTT.